Listed below are T cell receptor beta chains from one sample, sequenced in a study of radiation and T cells in renal cell carcinoma. The method was immunoSEQ multiplex PCR; TCRdb's version includes in-frame clones alone and lacks a portion of them. Of roughly 18,000 clones listed, about three fifths are singletons. The specimen comprised tumor tissue, sampled from a patient whose treatment was nephrectomy without radiotherapy. The receptor set was obtained from a man aged 45-60 years with renal cell carcinoma. Both conserved end residues are part of each CDR3. The order of the fields is V gene, clone size, J gene, D gene, CDR3 protein, CDR3 DNA. A D gene is named only where the DNA matches it firmly. Some rows mark clone size as missing; the rest say once, few, many or name a class of expanded clone.

TRBV5-1	.	TRBJ2-3	TRBD2	CASSSGTSGSMDTQYF	TGCGCCAGCAGCTCCGGGACTAGCGGGAGTATGGATACGCAGTATTTT
TRBV2	.	TRBJ2-7	TRBD1	CASSDAVTGFSDEQYF	TGTGCCAGCAGTGATGCAGTGACAGGGTTTTCGGACGAGCAGTACTTC
TRBV9	.	TRBJ1-1	.	CASSFKGVETEAFF	TGTGCCAGCAGCTTTAAGGGGGTCGAAACTGAAGCTTTCTTT
TRBV19	few	TRBJ2-5	.	CASSVTGQETQYF	TGTGCCAGTAGCGTGACAGGACAAGAGACCCAGTACTTC
TRBV27	.	TRBJ1-1	.	CASSFFDRKEAFF	TGTGCCAGCAGTTTCTTCGACAGGAAAGAAGCTTTCTTT
TRBV2	few	TRBJ1-5	.	CASSDRDSNQPQHF	TGTGCCAGCAGTGACAGGGATAGCAATCAGCCCCAGCATTTT
TRBV6-6	.	TRBJ2-4	.	CASIKQGIQYF	TGTGCCAGCATCAAACAGGGCATTCAGTACTTC
TRBV7-9	medium-sized	TRBJ1-2	TRBD1	CASSYGQGGGYTF	TGTGCCAGCAGCTATGGACAGGGAGGAGGCTACACCTTC
TRBV13	few	TRBJ2-7	.	CASMAPATLYF	TGTGCCAGCATGGCCCCCGCAACCCTCTACTTC
TRBV5-1	.	TRBJ2-1	.	CASSFGGLYNEQFF	TGCGCCAGCAGCTTTGGGGGACTTTACAATGAGCAGTTCTTC
TRBV5-7	.	TRBJ1-4	.	CASRRGINEKLFF	TGTGCCAGCCGCCGGGGTATCAATGAAAAACTGTTTTTT